Below are 24 T cell receptor beta chains sequenced from a single sample in a study of T cell responses to AZD1222 COVID-19 vaccine. Clones were sequenced by immunoSEQ multiplex PCR, and TCRdb holds only the in-frame ones, with some missing. Among over 140,000 clones listed, approximately 92% were seen once. Here the sequenced sample was peripheral blood, taken 28 days after the second AZD1222 dose. The receptors were gathered from an adult who received the AZD1222 COVID-19 vaccine.

This chain uses TRBV12-3 or TRBV12-4 with TRBJ2-2; D is ambiguous. Trimming cost V 7 bases and J 4 bases, with 10 bases left between them. The length of the CDR3 is 13 residues. The CDR3, as DNA: TGTGCCAGCACCAGAGGCGGCACCGGGGAGCTGTTTTTT. Residues: CASTRGGTGELFF.

The V call is TRBV7-2, the J call TRBJ2-5; D perhaps matches TRBD2 (7 bases). Trimming stripped 5 bases from V and 5 bases from J, with 21 bases between. This CDR3 has 16 residues. Per the germline V gene, CDR1 is SGHTA and CDR2 is FQGNSA. The CDR3 DNA reads as TGTGCCAGCAGCGGAGGGGGGCTAGCGGTCGATGAGACCCAGTACTTC. Translating gives CASSGGGLAVDETQYF.

The chain carries TRBV5-1 and TRBJ2-1; maybe TRBD2 (6 bases). CDR1 SGHRS and CDR2 YFSETQ come from the germline V gene. The CDR3 length is 16 residues. Trimming removed 1 base at V and 4 bases at J, with 15 bases between. The CDR3 here is CASSLRTGGDYNEQFF. The CDR3 DNA follows: TGCGCCAGCAGCTTGAGGACCGGGGGAGATTACAATGAGCAGTTCTTC.

V usage is TRBV23-1 and J usage is TRBJ1-2, with D tentatively TRBD1 (5 bases). TRBV23-1 carries the ORF label, with uncertain function. V was trimmed by 0 bases and J by 6 bases, leaving 14 bases between them. The CDR3 loop spans 15 amino acids. CDR3 residues: CASSQSVTGRDGYTF. CDR3 DNA sequence: TGCGCCAGCAGTCAATCGGTCACAGGCCGGGATGGCTACACCTTC.

V gene TRBV20-1 combines with J gene TRBJ2-3, with D uncertain. V lost 3 bases and J 4 bases, leaving 14 bases between the germline ends. The CDR3 runs 14 residues. Looked up from germline, CDR1 is DFQATT and CDR2 is SNEGSKA (reference sequence). CDR3 amino acids: CSASKLFRADTQYF. DNA for the CDR3: TGCAGTGCTAGTAAACTATTTCGGGCAGATACGCAGTATTTT.

J is TRBJ1-1 and V is TRBV2; 9 positions match TRBD1. Germline loops: CDR1 SNHLY, CDR2 FYNNEI. The CDR3 contains 14 residues. V trimming: 6 bases; J trimming: 6 bases; junction bases outside the gene matches: 8. The CDR3 spells CASSATQGAAEAFF. As DNA, the CDR3 is TGTGCCAGCAGCGCGACACAGGGGGCGGCTGAAGCTTTCTTT.

The chain has TRBV6-2 or TRBV6-3 and TRBJ2-2; 8 nucleotides match TRBD2. The germline V gene has CDR1 MNHEY and CDR2 SVGEGT. The CDR3 extends over 16 amino acids. V shed 2 bases, J shed 6 bases, and the junction held 8 bases outside the gene matches. The CDR3 coding sequence is TGTGCCAGCAGTTACCCCGTTAGCGGGAATTCCGGGGAGCTGTTTTTT. Amino acids: CASSYPVSGNSGELFF.

This chain's CDR3 is CASSAGTGTSPLHF. In DNA, the CDR3 is TGTGCCAGCAGCGCCGGGACAGGGACTTCACCCCTCCACTTT. The chain combines TRBV7-9 with TRBJ1-6; 9 bases match TRBD1. There are 14 residues in the CDR3. CDR1 SEHNR and CDR2 FQNEAQ come from the germline V gene (reference sequence). J was trimmed by 9 bases and V by 5 bases; bases with no gene match: 5.

This rearrangement joins TRBV9 to TRBJ2-1, with 10 bases aligning to TRBD2. Trimming at V came to 3 bases and at J to 2 bases, leaving 2 bases not matched to a gene. CDR3 length: 15 residues. Germline V gene lookup returns CDR1 SGDLS and CDR2 YYNGEE. This CDR3 is CASSGTSGAYNEQFF. The CDR3 DNA sequence: TGTGCCAGCAGCGGAACTAGCGGGGCCTACAATGAGCAGTTCTTC.

This chain uses TRBV3-1 (or the pseudogene TRBV3-2) with TRBJ1-2, with D uncertain. This CDR3 is 14 amino acids long. Per the germline V gene, CDR1 is LGHDT and CDR2 is YNNKEL (reference sequence). V lost 4 bases to trimming and J lost 3 bases, with 12 bases between them. The DNA of the CDR3 is TGTGCCAGCAGCCTCCCGGGGATGGACTATGGCTACACCTTC. Protein sequence: CASSLPGMDYGYTF.

V and J are TRBV5-1 and TRBJ2-1; 14 nucleotides agree with TRBD2. V was pared by 4 bases and J by 7 bases, with 7 bases of the junction left unmatched. The CDR3 totals 16 residues. Germline CDR1 is SGHRS and CDR2 is YFSETQ. CDR3 region: CASSPGTSGSYNEQFF. The CDR3 DNA sequence: TGCGCCAGCAGCCCCGGGACTAGCGGGAGCTATAATGAGCAGTTCTTC.

This clone was detected only once. The gene calls are TRBV6-2 or TRBV6-3 and TRBJ2-5; no reliable D call. Trimming removed 0 bases from V and 6 bases from J, with 11 bases in between. CDR1 MNHEY and CDR2 SVGEGT come from the germline V gene. CDR3 length: 14 amino acids. The CDR3 protein is CASSYSNSYQTQYF. DNA for the CDR3: TGTGCCAGCAGTTACTCGAATAGTTACCAGACCCAGTACTTC.

The chain couples TRBV7-6 to TRBJ2-1, with TRBD2 as a possible D gene (6 bases). Trimming removed 3 bases from V and 3 bases from J, with 12 bases in between. In germline, CDR1 is SGHVS, CDR2 FNYEAQ. This CDR3 region has 15 residues. The CDR3 sequence: CASSFLGGNYNEQFF. The CDR3 DNA sequence: TGTGCCAGCAGCTTTCTTGGGGGGAACTACAATGAGCAGTTCTTC.

This rearrangement joins TRBV7-6 to TRBJ2-3, with 13 bases identical to TRBD2. The CDR3 spans 18 residues. V gave up 4 bases and J gave up 2 bases; unmatched junction bases: 9. Germline CDR1 SGHVS, CDR2 FNYEAQ. This CDR3 reads CASSSRLAGGPITDTQYF. CDR3 in DNA: TGTGCCAGCAGCTCCCGACTAGCGGGAGGCCCCATCACAGATACGCAGTATTTT.

The CDR3 DNA reads as TGCGCCAGCAGCTCCCAGGGGAGCACAGATACGCAGTATTTT. Its protein is CASSSQGSTDTQYF. The J gene is TRBJ2-3, the V gene TRBV5-1; weak D call: TRBD1 (6 bases). Trimming stripped 3 bases from V and 0 bases from J, with 8 bases between. Germline CDR1 is SGHRS and CDR2 is YFSETQ. The CDR3 runs 14 residues.

The chain joins TRBV10-3 to TRBJ2-2; 11 nucleotides align to TRBD2. Germline V CDR1 and CDR2: ENHRY, SYGVKD. The V segment lost 6 bases and the J segment 7 bases; nucleotides outside the gene matches: 4. This CDR3 has 14 amino acids. As DNA, the CDR3 is TGTGCCATCAGGGTAGCGGGAGGGGACGGGGAGCTGTTTTTT. It codes for CAIRVAGGDGELFF.

CDR3 amino acids: CASSPDRMNTEAFF. DNA of the CDR3: TGTGCCAGCAGTCCCGACAGGATGAACACTGAAGCTTTCTTT. The chain recombines TRBV27 with TRBJ1-1, with D possibly being TRBD1 (6 bases). The CDR3 loop spans 14 amino acids. Trimming left V 5 bases short and J 0 bases short, with 10 bases between. Germline V gene sequence: CDR1 MNHEY, CDR2 SMNVEV (reference sequence).

The rearrangement uses TRBV3-1 (or the pseudogene TRBV3-2) and TRBJ1-2, with 7 nucleotides matching TRBD1. The CDR3 extends over 14 amino acids. From germline, CDR1 is LGHDT and CDR2 YNNKEL (reference sequence). The ends lost 4 bases at V and 0 bases at J; junction bases unmatched: 2. CDR3 bases: TGTGCCAGCAGCCGGGACAGTTCTAACTATGGCTACACCTTC. Protein sequence: CASSRDSSNYGYTF.

The chain links TRBV4-1 to TRBJ1-1, with 9 bases lining up with TRBD1. This CDR3 region has 16 residues. V gave up 0 bases and J gave up 6 bases; unmatched junction bases: 8. The V gene's germline CDR1 is MGHRA and CDR2 YSYEKL. This chain's CDR3 is CASSQEDLGQGAEAFF. In DNA form, the CDR3 reads TGCGCCAGCAGCCAAGAGGATTTGGGACAGGGTGCTGAAGCTTTCTTT.

J is TRBJ1-1 and V is TRBV19; D not resolved. V shed 3 bases and J shed 4 bases, with 6 bases lying between them. The CDR3 runs to 12 residues. The V gene's germline CDR1 is LNHDA and CDR2 SQIVND (reference sequence). CDR3 protein: CASSIGSTEAFF. CDR3 DNA sequence: TGTGCCAGTAGTATTGGCTCCACTGAAGCTTTCTTT.

The V gene is TRBV6-5, the J gene TRBJ1-2; the D gene is possibly TRBD1 (5 bases). V dropped 2 bases and J dropped 8 bases, with 12 bases sitting between them. Germline V gene data show CDR1 as MNHEY and CDR2 as SVGAGI. This CDR3 contains 13 residues. CDR3 protein: CASSYRRGEGYTF. The CDR3 DNA reads TGTGCCAGCAGTTACCGTCGGGGGGAAGGCTACACCTTC.

The chain recombines TRBV6-5 with TRBJ1-5; D is unclear. Trimming took off 8 bases at V and 0 bases at J, with 14 bases between the two ends. The germline gives CDR1 MNHEY, CDR2 SVGAGI. This CDR3 region has 15 residues. The CDR3, as DNA: TGTGCCAGCGTTCAGGACCCGTATAGCAATCAGCCCCAGCATTTT. This encodes CASVQDPYSNQPQHF.

This clone appeared a single time. The V call is TRBV2, the J call TRBJ2-1; 7 nucleotides match TRBD2. Germline V CDR1 and CDR2: SNHLY, FYNNEI. Germline trimming cut 6 bases from V and 5 bases from J; bases unmatched to any gene: 10. This CDR3 is 15 amino acids long. The CDR3 sequence is CASRQLAQPDNEQFF. The CDR3 DNA reads as TGTGCCAGCAGACAACTAGCGCAGCCTGACAATGAGCAGTTCTTC.

The chain employs TRBV6-6 and TRBJ1-5; no firm D call. Germline CDR1 is MNHNY and CDR2 is SVGAGI (reference sequence). V was shortened by 5 bases and J by 5 bases, with 13 bases between the two germline ends. This CDR3 is 14 amino acids long. CDR3 bases: TGTGCCAGCAGTCCCCCCTCAATGGATCAGCCCCAGCATTTT. Translating gives CASSPPSMDQPQHF.